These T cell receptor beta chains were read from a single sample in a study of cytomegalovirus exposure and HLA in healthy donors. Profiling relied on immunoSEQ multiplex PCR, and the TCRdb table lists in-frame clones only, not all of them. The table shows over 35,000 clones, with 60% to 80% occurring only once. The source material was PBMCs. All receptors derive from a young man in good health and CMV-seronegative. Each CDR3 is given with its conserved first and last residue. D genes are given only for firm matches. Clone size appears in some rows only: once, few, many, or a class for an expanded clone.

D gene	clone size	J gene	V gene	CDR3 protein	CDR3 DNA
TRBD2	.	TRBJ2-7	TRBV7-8	CASRYDTSDKQYF	TGTGCCAGCAGGTATGATACTAGCGACAAGCAGTACTTC
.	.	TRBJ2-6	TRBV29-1	CSVGVGGLGANVLTF	TGCAGCGTGGGGGTGGGGGGGCTTGGGGCCAACGTCCTGACTTTC
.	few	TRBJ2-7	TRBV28	CASSHRGASSSYEQYF	TGTGCCAGCAGTCACCGGGGAGCGTCTAGCTCCTACGAGCAGTACTTC
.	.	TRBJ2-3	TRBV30	CAWSADRAGYTQYF	TGTGCCTGGAGCGCTGACAGGGCGGGGTATACGCAGTATTTT
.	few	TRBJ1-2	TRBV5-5	CASIKRGSNYGYTF	TGTGCCAGCATAAAACGGGGTTCTAACTATGGCTACACCTTC
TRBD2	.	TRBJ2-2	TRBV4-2	CASSPTSGRSNTGELFF	TGTGCCAGCAGCCCTACTAGCGGGAGGTCGAACACCGGGGAGCTGTTTTTT
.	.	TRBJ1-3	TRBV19	CASSIDQADGNTIYF	TGTGCCAGTAGTATAGATCAGGCAGATGGAAACACCATATATTTT
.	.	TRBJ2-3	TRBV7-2	CASREGTDTQYF	TGTGCCAGTAGAGAAGGCACAGATACGCAGTATTTT
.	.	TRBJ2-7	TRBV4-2	CASSQDAGKIEQYF	TGTGCCAGCAGCCAAGATGCCGGTAAGATCGAGCAGTACTTC
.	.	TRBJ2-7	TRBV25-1	CASSEANTYEQYF	TGTGCCAGCAGTGAAGCGAATACCTACGAGCAGTACTTC
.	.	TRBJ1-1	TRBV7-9	CASSPSGTLAFF	TGTGCCAGCAGCCCCTCCGGGACATTGGCTTTCTTT
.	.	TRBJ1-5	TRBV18	CASSPHVNQPQHF	TGTGCCAGCTCACCACATGTAAATCAGCCCCAGCATTTT
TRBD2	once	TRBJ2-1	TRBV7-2	CASSLALANEQFF	TGTGCCAGCAGCTTAGCACTAGCGAATGAGCAGTTCTTC
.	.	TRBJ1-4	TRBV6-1	CASSEDGMRKLFF	TGTGCCAGCAGTGAAGACGGGATGAGAAAACTGTTTTTT
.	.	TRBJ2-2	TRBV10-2	CASRVDTGELFF	TGCGCCAGCAGGGTAGACACCGGGGAGCTGTTTTTT
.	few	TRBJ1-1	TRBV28	CASSPTGLLNTEAFF	TGTGCCAGCAGTCCGACCGGACTGCTGAACACTGAAGCTTTCTTT
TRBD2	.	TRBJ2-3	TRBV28	CASSKLAVSTDTQYF	TGTGCCAGCAGTAAGCTAGCGGTGAGCACAGATACGCAGTATTTT
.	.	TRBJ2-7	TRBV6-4	CASNVRTCYEQYF	TGTGCCAGCAACGTCAGGACATGCTACGAGCAGTACTTC
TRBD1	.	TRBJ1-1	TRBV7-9	CASSPGTGRTEAFF	TGTGCCAGCAGCCCGGGGACAGGGCGCACTGAAGCTTTCTTT
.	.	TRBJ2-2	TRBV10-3	CAISGEVVLNTGELFF	TGTGCCATCAGCGGGGAGGTCGTTCTTAACACCGGGGAGCTGTTTTTT
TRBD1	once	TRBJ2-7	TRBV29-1	CSVEGTGAYEQYF	TGCAGCGTTGAGGGGACAGGGGCCTACGAGCAGTACTTC
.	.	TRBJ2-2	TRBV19	CATRSWVEAGELFF	TGTGCCACCAGGTCCTGGGTCGAAGCCGGGGAGCTGTTTTTT
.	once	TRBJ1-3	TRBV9	CASNTEASGNTIYF	TGTGCCAGTAATACAGAAGCCTCTGGAAACACCATATATTTT
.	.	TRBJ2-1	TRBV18	CASSPQRTGGADEQFF	TGTGCCAGCTCACCACAGAGGACCGGAGGGGCAGATGAGCAGTTCTTC
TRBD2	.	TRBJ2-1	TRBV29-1	CSVVRREVPLDNEQFF	TGCAGCGTTGTACGGCGGGAGGTCCCCCTCGACAATGAGCAGTTCTTC
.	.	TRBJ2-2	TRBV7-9	CASSLPRGTGELFF	TGTGCCAGCAGCTTACCCCGCGGCACCGGGGAGCTGTTTTTT
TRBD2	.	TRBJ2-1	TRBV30	CAWSDGAGGYNEQFF	TGTGCCTGGAGCGACGGGGCGGGAGGGTACAATGAGCAGTTCTTC
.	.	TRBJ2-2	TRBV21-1	CASSKVIFGASGSQPGTGELFF	TGTGCCAGCAGCAAAGTTATTTTCGGGGCTAGCGGGAGCCAGCCCGGAACCGGGGAGCTGTTTTTT
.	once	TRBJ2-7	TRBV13	CASSLLSEQYF	TGTGCCAGCAGCTTATTATCCGAGCAGTACTTC
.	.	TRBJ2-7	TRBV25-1	CASSDRGSSYEQYF	TGTGCCAGCAGTGATAGGGGGAGCTCCTACGAGCAGTACTTC
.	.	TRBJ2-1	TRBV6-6	CANLDPPSPEFF	TGTGCCAACCTCGACCCCCCTAGCCCTGAGTTCTTC
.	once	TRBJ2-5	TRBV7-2	CASSLWAHQETQYF	TGTGCCAGCAGCTTATGGGCCCACCAAGAGACCCAGTACTTC
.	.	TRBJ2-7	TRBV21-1	CASSKPRLSYEQYF	TGTGCCAGCAGCAAACCCAGGCTCTCCTACGAGCAGTACTTC
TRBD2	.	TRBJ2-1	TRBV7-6	CASSLSPPSGDNEQFF	TGTGCCAGCAGCTTATCTCCGCCTAGCGGGGACAATGAGCAGTTCTTC
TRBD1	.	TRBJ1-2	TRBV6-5	CASSPSGGLGYTF	TGTGCCAGCAGCCCATCAGGGGGGTTAGGCTACACCTTC
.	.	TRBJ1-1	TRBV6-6	CASSYRNTEAFF	TGTGCCAGCAGTTACCGGAACACTGAAGCTTTCTTT
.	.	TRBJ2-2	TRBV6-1	CASSEPLGWTGELFF	TGTGCCAGCAGTGAACCCCTAGGATGGACCGGGGAGCTGTTTTTT
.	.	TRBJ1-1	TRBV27	CASSFGPRAFF	TGTGCCAGCAGTTTCGGCCCCAGGGCTTTCTTT
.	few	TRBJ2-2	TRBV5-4	CASSLAQNTGELFF	TGTGCCAGCAGCTTAGCTCAGAACACCGGGGAGCTGTTTTTT
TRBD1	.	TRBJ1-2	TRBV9	CASSARDRAHGYTF	TGTGCCAGCAGCGCCCGGGACAGGGCCCATGGCTACACCTTC
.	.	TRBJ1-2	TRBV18	CASSPNDSKDGYTF	TGTGCCAGCTCACCGAACGACAGTAAGGATGGCTACACCTTC